The next 27 T cell receptor beta chains were all read from a single sample in a study of post-analysis software for immune sequencing data. What these receptors recognize is not known. Researchers reported that TCR beta cDNA libraries carried unique molecular identifiers. One entry per CDR3 protein, called by TCRdb with MiXCR from the PCR reads. The sample records roughly 730,000 distinct CDR3 sequences, 25% to 30% being singletons. Whole-study findings and limits: In patients, TRBV5-6, TRBV5-1 and TRBV20-1 belonged to several TRBV segments found more frequently than in controls.

Sequencing was done on a sample of blood. Every receptor here comes from a girl between 10 and 17 years old with multiple sclerosis.

The CDR3 DNA follows: TGTGCCAGCCAAGACCGGGGCGCGGTGGGAGAGACCCAGTACTTC. Its protein product is CASQDRGAVGETQYF. The V and J genes are TRBV7-2 and TRBJ2-5; D may correspond to TRBD1 or TRBD2 (5 bases each). V was trimmed by 8 bases and J by 4 bases, leaving 20 bases between them. Per the germline V gene, CDR1 is SGHTA and CDR2 is FQGNSA. This CDR3 spans 15 amino acids.

The rearrangement uses TRBV15 and TRBJ2-4, with 8 bases identical to TRBD2. The DNA end favors TRBJ2-7, so the J call may be wrong. The CDR3 has 17 residues. Germline assignment: CDR1 LNHNV and CDR2 YYDKDF (reference sequence). CDR3 sequence: CATSRVRRAGEPYEQYF. CDR3 coding DNA: TGTGCCACCAGCAGAGTTAGACGAGCGGGGGAACCCTACGAGCAGTACTTC.

The sample holds a few counts of this clonotype. The gene calls are TRBV7-9 and TRBJ2-7; TRBD2 matches at 7 bases. Trimming cost V 0 bases and J 2 bases; bases outside gene matches: 1. The CDR3 is 14 residues long. Germline lookup yields CDR1 SEHNR and CDR2 FQNEAQ (reference sequence). The CDR3 spells CASSLAREAYEQYF. The CDR3, as DNA: TGTGCCAGCAGCTTAGCCCGGGAGGCCTACGAGCAGTACTTC.

The rearrangement joins TRBV11-2 to TRBJ2-5; TRBD1 aligns across 12 bases. Germline lookup yields CDR1 SGHAT and CDR2 FQNNGV. There are 16 residues in the CDR3. Trimming removed 3 bases from V and 4 bases from J; junction bases left unmatched: 6. The DNA for the CDR3 is TGTGCCAGCAGCTTGGAAGGGACAGGGGGCCGAGAGACCCAGTACTTC. Protein product: CASSLEGTGGRETQYF.

CDR3 coding DNA: TGCGCCAGCAGCGGGCAACAGGGGGTGGGGGAGACCCAGTACTTC. This sequence encodes CASSGQQGVGETQYF. The chain combines TRBV5-1 with TRBJ2-5, with 8 positions matching TRBD1. V dropped 4 bases and J dropped 5; count of bases not matched to a gene: 10. The germline CDR1 and CDR2 sequences are SGHRS and YFSETQ. The CDR3 consists of 15 residues.

The rearrangement uses TRBV12-5 and TRBJ2-3; D possibly corresponds to TRBD2 (6 bases). CDR1 and CDR2 (germline): LGHNT, FRNRAP. V gave up 5 bases and J gave up 2 bases, with 11 bases separating them. The CDR3 has 14 amino acids. The CDR3 nucleotides are TGTGCTAGTGGTGGGGGACTTTCCACAGATACGCAGTATTTT. Protein: CASGGGLSTDTQYF.

This clonotype turned up a few times. The chain has TRBV28 and TRBJ2-6; D not certain. Trimming shortened V by 1 base and J by 4 bases, and 11 bases separated the two germline ends. The CDR3 has 16 amino acids. Looked up from germline, CDR1 is MDHEN and CDR2 is SYDVKM. As DNA, the CDR3 is TGTGCCAGCAGTTTATCTGGGGTTGGAGGGGCCAACGTCCTGACTTTC. Translated: CASSLSGVGGANVLTF.

This sequence joins TRBV20-1 and TRBJ2-7, with D perhaps assigned TRBD1 or TRBD2 (6 bases each). Germline CDR1 reads DFQATT; CDR2 reads SNEGSKA (reference sequence). V dropped 5 bases and J dropped 3 bases, with 20 bases sitting between them. The CDR3 length is 15 residues. CDR3 loop: CSAQARGRGFYEQYF. CDR3 nucleotide sequence: TGCAGTGCTCAGGCCCGGGGGCGAGGATTCTACGAGCAGTACTTC.

The CDR3: CASSYAPGVNYGYTF. The CDR3 bases are TGTGCCAGCAGTTACGCCCCAGGGGTAAACTATGGCTACACCTTC. The rearrangement links TRBV6-5 to TRBJ1-2; D possibly corresponds to TRBD1 (6 bases). Looked up from germline, CDR1 is MNHEY and CDR2 is SVGAGI. The CDR3 covers 15 residues. Trimming took off 2 bases at V and 2 bases at J, with 12 bases between the two ends.

This clonotype was recorded a few times. The chain links TRBV29-1 to TRBJ2-5; TRBD2 agrees at 12 bases. The germline V gene encodes CDR1 SQVTM and CDR2 ANQGSEA. Trimming removed 0 bases from V and 0 bases from J; junction bases left unmatched: 8. This CDR3 has 18 residues. The CDR3 sequence: CSVEDLAGTSGYQETQYF. CDR3 nucleotide sequence: TGCAGCGTTGAAGATCTTGCCGGGACTAGCGGGTACCAAGAGACCCAGTACTTC.

This rearrangement joins TRBV7-9 to TRBJ1-2; weak D call: TRBD1 (6 bases). Germline loops: CDR1 SEHNR, CDR2 FQNEAQ (reference sequence). CDR3 length: 14 amino acids. Trimming shortened V by 5 bases and J by 6 bases, and 16 bases separated the two germline ends. CDR3: CASSGQLNRDGYTF. CDR3 bases: TGTGCCAGCAGCGGCCAGCTAAACAGGGATGGCTACACCTTC.

This clonotype was seen more than once but under ten times. This rearrangement joins TRBV7-2 to TRBJ1-5; D is undetermined. V gave up 1 base and J gave up 5 bases, with 6 bases separating them. Germline loops: CDR1 SGHTA, CDR2 FQGNSA. The CDR3 runs 13 residues. The CDR3 nucleotides are TGTGCCAGCAGCTTAGGGCCAGATCAGCCCCAGCATTTT. It encodes CASSLGPDQPQHF.

This chain uses TRBV4-1 with TRBJ1-1; 9 nucleotides align to TRBD1. The CDR3 contains 15 residues. In germline, CDR1 is MGHRA, CDR2 YSYEKL. After removal of 7 bases from V and 0 bases from J, the junction contained 6 bases not matched to a gene. The chain's CDR3 is CASNPWTGVNTEAFF. CDR3 nucleotide sequence: TGCGCCAGCAACCCATGGACAGGGGTGAACACTGAAGCTTTCTTT.

This sequence joins TRBV7-9 and TRBJ1-5, with unresolved D. Germline V gene data show CDR1 as SEHNR and CDR2 as FQNEAQ (reference sequence). The CDR3 is made up of 16 amino acids. With 5 bases removed from V and 1 base from J, the gap between germline ends came to 15 bases. The CDR3, as DNA: TGTGCCAGCAGCGGAATTGGGCAACCGAGCAATCAGCCCCAGCATTTT. It is translated as CASSGIGQPSNQPQHF. Full variable domain (outside the CDR3, taken from reference TRBV7-9 and TRBJ1-5): DTGVSQNPRHKITKRGQNVTFRCDPISEHNRLYWYRQTLGQGPEFLTYFQNEAQLEKSRLLSDRFSAERPKGSFSTLEIQRTEQGDSAMYLCASSGIGQPSNQPQHFGDGTRLSIL.

This chain joins TRBV7-2 and TRBJ2-7; 10 bases align to TRBD2. From germline, CDR1 is SGHTA and CDR2 FQGNSA. This CDR3 contains 16 residues. V gave up 4 bases and J gave up 10 bases; unmatched junction bases: 16. The DNA of the CDR3 is TGTGCCAGCAGCTCAAAAACGGGACTAGCGTGGTCCACCCAGTACTTC. Translation: CASSSKTGLAWSTQYF. The whole variable domain, filled in from reference TRBV7-2 and TRBJ2-7, reads GAGVSQSPSNKVTEKGKDVELRCDPISGHTALYWYRQSLGQGLEFLIYFQGNSAPDKSGLPSDRFSAERTGGSVSTLTIQRTQQEDSAVYLCASSSKTGLAWSTQYFGPGTRLTVT.

The gene calls are TRBV6-1 and TRBJ2-5; weak D call: TRBD1 (6 bases). The J call may be in error: the DNA end matches TRBJ2-7 better. The germline V gene encodes CDR1 MNHNS and CDR2 SASEGT. The CDR3 has 15 amino acids. In DNA form, the CDR3 reads TGTGCCAGCAGTGAAAGGACAGCTCGTAACGACGAGCAGTACTTC. Its protein is CASSERTARNDEQYF.

This clonotype was seen a handful of times. This chain links TRBV29-1 with TRBJ2-5; D is perhaps TRBD2 (6 bases). CDR3 length equals 13 residues. Germline V CDR1 and CDR2: SQVTM, ANQGSEA. Deletions cut 6 bases from V and 2 bases from J, with 13 bases between. The CDR3 is CSVRGLFQETQYF. DNA of the CDR3: TGCAGCGTACGAGGACTATTTCAAGAGACCCAGTACTTC.

The CDR3 region has the DNA TGTGCCAGCAGTGGAACGGGGACCCACACAGATACGCAGTATTTT. Protein sequence: CASSGTGTHTDTQYF. The chain couples TRBV28 to TRBJ2-3; D assignment may be TRBD1 or TRBD2 (5 bases each). V was pared by 5 bases and J by 2 bases, with 14 bases between. Germline CDR1 reads MDHEN; CDR2 reads SYDVKM. The CDR3 spans 15 residues.

This rearrangement joins TRBV20-1 to TRBJ2-1; a possible D gene is TRBD2 (6 bases). The CDR3 totals 16 residues. Germline V gene lookup returns CDR1 DFQATT and CDR2 SNEGSKA (reference sequence). V was clipped by 1 base and J by 5 bases, with 18 bases between them. The CDR3 loop is CSARVEPSGLNNEQFF. The CDR3 bases are TGCAGTGCTAGAGTTGAGCCCTCGGGACTCAACAATGAGCAGTTCTTC.

A remark on this clonotype: At one end the junction does not follow the germline gene, possibly because of a read error. The gene calls are TRBV9 and TRBJ2-1; perhaps D is TRBD1 or TRBD2 (5 bases each). CDR1 is SGDLS, CDR2 YYNGEE, per germline. The CDR3 extends over 12 amino acids. In nucleotides, the CDR3 is TGTGCCGGCAGCGTTGGGACCAATGAGCAGTTCTTC. Protein product: CAGSVGTNEQFF.

In its sample, this clonotype was seen many times. The chain recombines TRBV9 with TRBJ2-7; D is unresolved. Per germline, CDR1 SGDLS and CDR2 YYNGEE. The CDR3 loop spans 14 amino acids. V lost 3 bases and J lost 5, with 15 bases in between. The CDR3 DNA sequence: TGTGCCAGCAGCGCCACCAGCAAAGGAGACGAGCAGTACTTC. Translating it yields CASSATSKGDEQYF.

This clonotype has a handful of counts. The chain joins TRBV29-1 to TRBJ2-1; possible D gene TRBD1, 5 bases. This CDR3 is built from 13 residues. Trimming stripped 7 bases from V and 5 bases from J, with 15 bases between. CDR1 and CDR2 (germline): SQVTM, ANQGSEA. The CDR3 reads CSGRQQNNNEQFF. The CDR3 DNA is TGCAGCGGTAGACAGCAGAACAACAATGAGCAGTTCTTC.

Details on this clonotype: One junction end disagrees with the germline gene, perhaps due to a read error. This rearrangement joins TRBV6-4 to TRBJ2-1; D is possibly TRBD1 (6 bases). The CDR3 has 16 amino acids. Germline lookup yields CDR1 MRHNA and CDR2 SNTAGT. CDR3 bases: TGTGCCAGCAGTGTTTTTTCTTCAGGGGCCGTTAATGTGCAGTTCTTC. It yields the protein CASSVFSSGAVNVQFF.

CDR3 in amino acids: CASSLTGTLHF. In DNA, the CDR3 is TGTGCCAGCAGTTTAACAGGGACCCTCCACTTT. The rearrangement uses TRBV12-3 or TRBV12-4 and TRBJ1-6; possibly TRBD1 for D (6 bases). Between the trimmed V and J ends, which lost 2 bases and 14 bases, there was a span of 7 bases. The CDR3 is 11 residues long.

This rearrangement joins TRBV6-5 to TRBJ2-7; D remains ambiguous. The DNA end favors TRBJ2-5, so the J call may be wrong. Germline V gives CDR1 MNHEY, CDR2 SVGAGI. The CDR3 runs to 12 residues. The CDR3 bases are TGTGCCAGCAGTTACTCAGACGGGACCCAGTACTTC. Translation: CASSYSDGTQYF.

This clonotype appeared a few times. J is TRBJ2-1 and V is TRBV7-2; 7 nucleotides match TRBD2. From germline, CDR1 is SGHTA and CDR2 FQGNSA. The CDR3 covers 13 residues. Trimming cost V 6 bases and J 7 bases; bases outside gene matches: 6. The CDR3 loop is CASRTSSNNEQFF. CDR3 coding DNA: TGTGCCAGCAGGACTAGCTCGAATAATGAGCAGTTCTTC. Full variable domain (remainder filled in from reference TRBV7-2 and TRBJ2-1): GAGVSQSPSNKVTEKGKDVELRCDPISGHTALYWYRQSLGQGLEFLIYFQGNSAPDKSGLPSDRFSAERTGGSVSTLTIQRTQQEDSAVYLCASRTSSNNEQFFGPGTRLTVL.

V is TRBV5-1 and J is TRBJ2-7; D gene unclear. Gene TRBJ2-4 matches the end of the DNA better, so the J call may be wrong. Per the germline V gene, CDR1 is SGHRS and CDR2 is YFSETQ. The CDR3 has 17 amino acids. The CDR3 bases are TGCGCCAGCAGCTTGGGAACAGATGCTATAGCCAAAAACATTCAGTACTTC. Residues: CASSLGTDAIAKNIQYF.